The 14 T cell receptor beta chains below come from one sample, sequenced in a study of cytomegalovirus exposure and HLA in healthy donors. Primers for the PCR totalled 60 Vbeta and 13 Jbeta. Generated by immunoSEQ multiplex PCR, the TCRdb table keeps only in-frame clones and is missing some. The table has 130,000 or so clones, more than 60% seen once. The sequenced material came from PBMCs. These receptors all come from a middle-aged woman in good health and CMV-seropositive.

This chain links TRBV19 with TRBJ2-7; D is unclear. Germline V lookup: CDR1 LNHDA, CDR2 SQIVND (reference sequence). The CDR3 spans 15 residues. V was clipped by 2 bases and J by 5 bases, with 16 bases between them. The DNA for the CDR3 is TGTGCCAGTAGTATAACCAGGCAATCCCTTGACGAGCAGTACTTC. Translated, it gives CASSITRQSLDEQYF.

J is TRBJ2-1 and V is TRBV28; 14 nucleotides line up with TRBD2. Germline CDR1 and CDR2: MDHEN and SYDVKM. Germline trimming cut 1 base from V and 9 bases from J; bases unmatched to any gene: 5. The CDR3 spans 16 residues. CDR3 bases: TGTGCCAGCAGTTTATTGGGGACTAGCGGGAGTGGTGAGCAGTTCTTC. This codes for CASSLLGTSGSGEQFF.

The rearrangement uses TRBV30 and TRBJ2-1; D gene unclear. The germline gives CDR1 GTSNPN, CDR2 SVGIG (reference sequence). The CDR3 sequence is 13 residues long. Trimming pared 3 bases from V and 5 bases from J, leaving 11 bases between. The CDR3 protein is CAWSGWIDNEQFF. CDR3 coding DNA: TGTGCCTGGAGCGGGTGGATTGACAATGAGCAGTTCTTC.

The J gene is TRBJ2-7, the V gene TRBV5-1, with D possibly TRBD1 on 5 matching bases. The CDR3 runs 13 residues. CDR1 is SGHRS, CDR2 YFSETQ, per germline. V was shortened by 1 base and J by 2 bases, with 7 bases between the two germline ends. The CDR3 loop reads CASSLQGPYEQYF. The CDR3 bases are TGCGCCAGCAGCTTGCAGGGTCCCTACGAGCAGTACTTC.

V usage is TRBV11-3 and J usage is TRBJ2-7, with TRBD2 matching 14 bases. CDR3 length: 15 residues. With 5 bases clipped from V and 3 bases from J, the junction kept 3 bases outside the gene matches. Germline assignment: CDR1 SGHNT and CDR2 YENEEA. CDR3 in DNA: TGTGCCAGCAGCCCCGGGACTAGCGGGAGCTACGAGCAGTACTTC. Its protein is CASSPGTSGSYEQYF. Using reference TRBV11-3 and TRBJ2-7 for the parts outside the CDR3, the full variable domain is EAGVVQSPRYKIIEKKQPVAFWCNPISGHNTLYWYLQNLGQGPELLIRYENEEAVDDSQLPKDRFSAERLKGVDSTLKIQPAELGDSAVYLCASSPGTSGSYEQYFGPGTRLTVT.

About this clone: The same CDR3 can be traced to other DNA sequences in this sample. The genes are TRBV4-1 and TRBJ1-1; D not certain. The CDR3 is 14 residues long. V lost 0 bases, J lost 4 bases, and 9 bases lay in between. Germline values: CDR1 MGHRA, CDR2 YSYEKL. The DNA for the CDR3 is TGCGCCAGCAGCCAAGAGCGGATGAGCACTGAAGCTTTCTTT. It encodes CASSQERMSTEAFF.

With regard to this clone: The junction shows a germline mismatch at one end, possibly a read error. The V and J genes are TRBV28 and TRBJ1-5, with a weak D call TRBD1 (5 bases). CDR3 size: 16 residues. From germline, CDR1 is MDHEN and CDR2 SYDVKM. This CDR3 reads CASSRDSNLSNQLQHF. The CDR3 region has the DNA TGTGCCAGCAGTCGAGACAGCAATCTCAGCAATCAGCTCCAGCATTTT.

This clone was detected a few times. This chain's CDR3 is CASRPGGNEKLFF. The CDR3 region has the DNA TGTGCCAGCAGACCCGGGGGGAACGAAAAACTGTTTTTT. V usage is TRBV27 and J usage is TRBJ1-4, with D perhaps TRBD1 (5 bases). Looked up from germline, CDR1 is MNHEY and CDR2 is SMNVEV (reference sequence). V dropped 6 bases and J dropped 8 bases, with 13 bases sitting between them. The CDR3 is made up of 13 amino acids. Combining the CDR3 with reference TRBV27 and TRBJ1-4 gives the whole variable domain EAQVTQNPRYLITVTGKKLTVTCSQNMNHEYMSWYRQDPGLGLRQIYYSMNVEVTDKGDVPEGYKVSRKEKRNFPLILESPSPNQTSLYFCASRPGGNEKLFFGSGTQLSVL.

The chain's CDR3 is CASSLLSPATGNTIYF. In DNA form, the CDR3 reads TGTGCCAGCAGCTTGCTCTCCCCTGCGACTGGAAACACCATATATTTT. The chain recombines TRBV5-6 with TRBJ1-3, with D hard to call. The CDR3 runs to 16 residues. The V end lost 1 base, the J end lost 2 bases, and 13 bases lay between the germline ends. The germline gives CDR1 SGHDT, CDR2 YYEEEE.

This sequence joins TRBV4-1 and TRBJ1-4; D ambiguous. V was cut by 1 base and J by 2 bases, with 11 bases left in between. Germline V gene data show CDR1 as MGHRA and CDR2 as YSYEKL. This CDR3 has 16 amino acids. In nucleotides, the CDR3 is TGCGCCAGCAGCCAAGGGGCTCGGTGGACTAATGAAAAACTGTTTTTT. Amino acid sequence: CASSQGARWTNEKLFF.

The DNA of the CDR3 is TGTGCCACCTATGAGGGTCCCCGGGGCTATGGCTACACCTTC. The encoded protein is CATYEGPRGYGYTF. The genes are TRBV19 and TRBJ1-2; no reliable D call. The CDR3 consists of 14 residues. Trimming removed 10 bases at V and 4 bases at J, with 19 bases between. Germline CDR1 reads LNHDA; CDR2 reads SQIVND (reference sequence).

This clone was observed once. The chain carries TRBV5-6 and TRBJ2-7; tentative D call: TRBD2 (5 bases). This CDR3 has 15 residues. Trimming removed 2 bases from V and 1 base from J, with 13 bases in between. Per the germline V gene, CDR1 is SGHDT and CDR2 is YYEEEE. This chain's CDR3 is CASSFYEGRSYEQYF. CDR3 in DNA: TGTGCCAGCAGCTTTTACGAGGGCAGATCCTACGAGCAGTACTTC.

The CDR3 nucleotides are TGTGCCAGCAGCCCCACCGGGGGAGTGAACACTGAAGCTTTCTTT. Translation gives CASSPTGGVNTEAFF. This chain joins TRBV5-4 and TRBJ1-1; TRBD1 might be the D (5 bases). V gave up 4 bases and J gave up 0 bases, with 13 bases separating them. Germline V lookup: CDR1 SGHNT, CDR2 YYREEE (reference sequence). The CDR3 has 15 amino acids.

V gene TRBV28 combines with J gene TRBJ2-1; 10 bases map to TRBD2. Looked up from germline, CDR1 is MDHEN and CDR2 is SYDVKM. Losses at the gene ends were 3 bases for V and 8 bases for J; bases not matched to a gene: 7. This CDR3 comprises 15 residues. This chain's CDR3 is CASSFSSGSSYEQFF. The DNA for the CDR3 is TGTGCCAGCAGTTTCTCTAGCGGGAGTTCGTATGAGCAGTTCTTC.